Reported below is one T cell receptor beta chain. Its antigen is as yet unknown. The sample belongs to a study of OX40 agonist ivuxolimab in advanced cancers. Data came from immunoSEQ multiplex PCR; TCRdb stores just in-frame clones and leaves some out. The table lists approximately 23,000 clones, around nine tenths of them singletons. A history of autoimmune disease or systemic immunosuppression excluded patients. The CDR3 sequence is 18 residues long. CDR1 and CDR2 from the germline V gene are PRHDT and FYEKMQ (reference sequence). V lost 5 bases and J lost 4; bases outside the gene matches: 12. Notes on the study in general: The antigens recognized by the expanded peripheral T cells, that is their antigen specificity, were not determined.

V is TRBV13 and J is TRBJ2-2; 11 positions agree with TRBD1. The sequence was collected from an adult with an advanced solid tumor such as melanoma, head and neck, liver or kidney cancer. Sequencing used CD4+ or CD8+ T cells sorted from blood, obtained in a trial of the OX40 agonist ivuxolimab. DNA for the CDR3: TGTGCCAGCAGCGCCGCTTGGACAGGGGGCTTTTTCACCGGGGAGCTGTTTTTT. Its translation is CASSAAWTGGFFTGELFF.